This TCR beta chain emerged from a study of T cell repertoires in cytomegalovirus infection. On the study more broadly: Through public TCR beta signatures, both CMV infection and matching HLA type were indicated. Study-level findings and limits: Predominance within the ex vivo response was attributable to HLA-C-restricted CMV-specific TCR beta clonotypes.

This clonotype came up a few times. Its antigen is undetermined. TCRdb re-derived calls from the reads in MiXCR, one entry per CDR3 protein. In the table there are some 350,000 distinct CDR3 sequences, roughly 20% of which are singletons. Germline lookup yields CDR1 SGHDT and CDR2 YYEEEE. This CDR3 comprises 15 residues. V lost 2 bases to trimming and J lost 11 bases, with 17 bases between them. The sequencing sample was made of PBMCs. The sequence was obtained from a human donor in good health (CMV status not recorded). Some clones in this sample may be carry-over from other donors' samples. The chain links TRBV5-6 to TRBJ1-6; D remains unclear. This chain's CDR3 is CASSFRQKNLAPLHF. DNA of the CDR3: TGTGCCAGCAGCTTTCGTCAGAAGAACCTAGCACCCCTCCACTTT.